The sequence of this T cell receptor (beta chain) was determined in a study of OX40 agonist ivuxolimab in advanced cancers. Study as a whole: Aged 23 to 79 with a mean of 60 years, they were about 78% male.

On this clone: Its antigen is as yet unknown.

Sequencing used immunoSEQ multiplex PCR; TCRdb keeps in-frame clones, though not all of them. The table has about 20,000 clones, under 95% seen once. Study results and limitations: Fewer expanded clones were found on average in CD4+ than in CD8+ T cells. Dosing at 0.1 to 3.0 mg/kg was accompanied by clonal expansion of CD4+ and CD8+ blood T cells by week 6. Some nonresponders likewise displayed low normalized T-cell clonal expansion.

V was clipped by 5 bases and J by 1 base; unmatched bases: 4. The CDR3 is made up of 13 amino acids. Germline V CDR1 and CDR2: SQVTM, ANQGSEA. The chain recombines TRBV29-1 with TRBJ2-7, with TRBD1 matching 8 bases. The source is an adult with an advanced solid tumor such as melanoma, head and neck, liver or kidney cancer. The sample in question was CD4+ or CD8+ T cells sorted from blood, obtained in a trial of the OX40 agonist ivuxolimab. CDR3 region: CSVRQGNSYEQYF. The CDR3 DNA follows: TGCAGCGTTAGACAGGGGAATTCCTACGAGCAGTACTTC.